This T cell receptor (beta chain) was sequenced during a study of blood T cell repertoires in COVID-19 (TCRdb year 2020). For context, the study as a whole: Samples from collaborators originated in the United States, Italy and Spain and spanned both the acute and convalescent phases of COVID-19. The material from the prospective study consisted of cDNA or gDNA derived from T cells, B-cell-depleted T cells, or PBMCs. The dataset comprised deeply sampled blood TCRbeta repertoires from subjects exposed to, actively infected with, or recovered from COVID-19. A freely available public database, intended as a resource for researchers studying the immune response to SARS-CoV-2, is where the repertoires were released. The samples were drawn from the first 160 participants of the ongoing ImmuneRACE study and from some 1,300 subjects provided by 6 global collaborators. The sample metadata nearly always contained a de-identified subject ID, COVID-19 status, age in years and sex. Where HLA class I and class II types were available, the types were taken from metadata supplied by the sample provider, not from assay-based typing.

One collaborating source in Seattle enrolled patients while the patients were actively infected and followed the patients over time throughout the course of disease. Whole blood was collected in K2EDTA tubes by collaborating institutions according to the institutions' own protocols. For TCRbeta analysis, collaborators shipped samples as frozen whole blood, isolated PBMCs, or DNA extracted from either of those sample types. TCRbeta CDR3 regions were amplified from genomic DNA using the immunoSEQ Assay, a bias-controlled multiplex PCR. In the authors' own workflow: The number of nucleated cells in each sample was estimated from the amplification of reference gene primers within the assay. To quantify the absolute abundance of each unique TCRbeta CDR3 rearrangement, sequence reads were collapsed and filtered. For each sample, productive Simpson clonality was calculated by taking the square root of Simpson's diversity index across productive rearrangements. The clones in this table, taken by TCRdb from immuneACCESS, are in-frame only. Not every clone is retained; where verified, under half of the shortfall comes from an unresolved V gene, and the cause of the rest is unknown. V, J and clone size reflect that table, while D and trimming were determined from the DNA. Here the sample has about 160,000 clones; roughly 90% occur a single time. The ten top clones hold approximately 4.8% of the sample.

Spanning cysteine to phenylalanine, the CDR3 consists of 19 amino acids. The DNA shown is the 57-base CDR3, in frame from base 1. V ends up 0 bases short and J 0 bases short, with an unmatched junction base count of 11. CDR1 MNHEY and CDR2 SVGEGT are derived from the germline V gene. Broad study findings and their caveats: The quantity of clinical and demographic metadata differed by source and by participant and was supplied without curation.

About this clone itself: This receptor's antigen is unknown. The sample holds no much larger clone one base away, and base qualities are not on file.

This receptor was identified in a man aged 25 to 40 with COVID-19, enrolled during active disease. The rearranged chain carries TRBV6-2 or TRBV6-3 and TRBJ2-4, with TRBD2 matching 7 junction bases. Sequenced sample: peripheral blood. The CDR3 is CASSYSQAGTKLAKNIQYF. The DNA is as follows: TGTGCCAGCAGTTACTCGCAAGCGGGGACTAAACTAGCCAAAAACATTCAGTACTTC.